These 21 T cell receptor beta chains originate from one sample sequenced in a study of T-cell reconstitution after alpha-beta-depleted transplantation in children. Unique molecular identifiers tagged the TCRbeta library. TCRdb re-analysed the PCR reads in MiXCR, keeping a single row per CDR3 protein. The sample carries hundreds of thousands of distinct CDR3 sequences, roughly 17% recorded once. The material sequenced was PBMCs from the stem cell graft donor, taken from the stem cell graft. These receptors all stem from a human donor who donated a stem cell graft to a child with acute myeloid leukemia.

This clonotype was recorded a few times. V is TRBV4-3 and J is TRBJ2-5, with TRBD2 matching over 8 bases. J gave up 7 bases and V 1 base, and 8 bases lay outside the gene matches. CDR3 length equals 15 residues. CDR1 and CDR2 (germline): LGHNA, YSLEER. The CDR3 sequence is CASSQGGLASGTQYF. CDR3 nucleotide sequence: TGCGCCAGCAGCCAAGGTGGACTAGCATCAGGGACCCAGTACTTC.

This clonotype was detected many times. The rearrangement uses TRBV27 and TRBJ1-2; TRBD1 is a possible D gene (5 bases). Germline CDR1 MNHEY, CDR2 SMNVEV (reference sequence). The ends were cut back, 5 bases at V and 3 bases at J, with 13 bases in the middle. The CDR3 has 14 residues. CDR3 region: CASSPGGRHYGYTF. The CDR3, as DNA: TGTGCCAGCAGTCCTGGGGGACGGCACTATGGCTACACCTTC.

There are a few counts of this clonotype. The chain has TRBV27 and TRBJ2-7; 7 positions agree with TRBD1. The CDR3 has 14 amino acids. Germline V CDR1 and CDR2: MNHEY, SMNVEV (reference sequence). J gave up 6 bases and V 3 bases, and 8 bases lay outside the gene matches. This chain's CDR3 is CASSFSNTGVEQYF. As DNA, the CDR3 is TGTGCCAGCAGTTTTTCCAATACAGGGGTCGAGCAGTACTTC.

V is TRBV7-2 and J is TRBJ2-2; D unresolved. The CDR3 contains 16 residues. The V and J ends lost 2 bases and 0 bases respectively, with 10 bases between them. Germline CDR1 and CDR2: SGHTA and FQGNSA. This CDR3 reads CASSLQGPSNTGELFF. In DNA, the CDR3 is TGTGCCAGCAGCTTACAAGGCCCGTCGAACACCGGGGAGCTGTTTTTT. The full variable domain, completed using reference TRBV7-2 and TRBJ2-2, is GAGVSQSPSNKVTEKGKDVELRCDPISGHTALYWYRQSLGQGLEFLIYFQGNSAPDKSGLPSDRFSAERTGGSVSTLTIQRTQQEDSAVYLCASSLQGPSNTGELFFGEGSRLTVL.

The chain has TRBV7-8 and TRBJ2-7, with D tentatively TRBD2 (6 bases). V was shortened by 4 bases and J by 7 bases, with 14 bases between the two germline ends. CDR1 is SGHVS, CDR2 FQNEAQ, per germline. There are 13 residues in the CDR3. The CDR3 sequence: CASSSAGRGEQYF. In DNA form, the CDR3 reads TGTGCCAGCAGCTCGGCGGGGAGAGGGGAGCAGTACTTC.

Of note for this clonotype: A clone one base away is much larger, so this may be a read error. This chain links TRBV6-2 or TRBV6-3 with TRBJ2-7; 13 bases agree with TRBD2. This CDR3 spans 15 amino acids. Unmatched junction bases numbered 9, after V lost 4 bases and J lost 9 bases. Per germline, CDR1 MNHEY and CDR2 SVGEGT. CDR3 loop: CASSSTSGGADGQYF. The CDR3 DNA sequence: TGTGCCAGCAGTTCTACTAGCGGGGGGGCTGACGGGCAGTACTTC.

V and J are TRBV20-1 and TRBJ1-1; TRBD1 is a possible D gene (5 bases). Germline assignment: CDR1 DFQATT and CDR2 SNEGSKA (reference sequence). V dropped 5 bases and J dropped 4 bases, with 14 bases sitting between them. The CDR3 contains 13 residues. CDR3 sequence: CSAPREVGTEAFF. The CDR3 DNA reads as TGCAGTGCTCCCAGGGAGGTCGGCACTGAAGCTTTCTTT.

This chain uses TRBV20-1 with TRBJ2-7; D possibly corresponds to TRBD2 (7 bases). Trimming cost V 0 bases and J 5 bases, with 11 bases left between them. Germline CDR1 and CDR2: DFQATT and SNEGSKA (reference sequence). The CDR3 contains 13 residues. The CDR3 DNA reads as TGCAGTGCTAGAGATGGGGGGGCCAACGAGCAGTACTTC. Protein product: CSARDGGANEQYF.

CDR3 region: CASSTRQGRGRNTEAFF. In nucleotides, the CDR3 is TGTGCCAGCAGCACCCGACAGGGAAGGGGGAGAAACACTGAAGCTTTCTTT. The gene calls are TRBV7-2 and TRBJ1-1; 7 positions agree with TRBD1. The CDR3 extends over 17 amino acids. J lost 2 bases, V lost 5 bases, and 14 bases had no gene match. CDR1 is SGHTA, CDR2 FQGNSA, per germline.

This clonotype was seen more than once but under ten times. This chain links TRBV7-9 with TRBJ1-1, with D hard to call. Per the germline V gene, CDR1 is SEHNR and CDR2 is FQNEAQ (reference sequence). Trimming removed 7 bases at V and 1 base at J, with 13 bases between. CDR3 length equals 14 residues. The CDR3 nucleotides are TGTGCCAGCACCCCGAGGTATGGGAACACTGAAGCTTTCTTT. Amino acid sequence: CASTPRYGNTEAFF.

This clonotype was seen more than once but under ten times. The chain carries TRBV28 and TRBJ2-3, with a possible D match to TRBD1 (5 bases). The CDR3 runs 16 residues. CDR1 and CDR2 from the germline V gene are MDHEN and SYDVKM. V lost 4 bases and J lost 4, with 18 bases in between. The CDR3, as DNA: TGTGCCAGCAGTTCGTGGGGAAGGGGCACGGCAGATACGCAGTATTTT. Translating gives CASSSWGRGTADTQYF.

A word on this clonotype: A read error may account for a junction end that differs from germline. V usage is TRBV20-1 and J usage is TRBJ2-7; no clear D gene. The CDR3 has 11 amino acids. Looked up from germline, CDR1 is DFQATT and CDR2 is SNEGSKA (reference sequence). This chain's CDR3 is CGAGTGYEQYF. Written as DNA, the CDR3 is TGCGGTGCAGGCACCGGCTACGAGCAGTACTTC.

The chain joins TRBV20-1 to TRBJ2-7; maybe TRBD2 (6 bases). This CDR3 has 15 residues. V was clipped by 6 bases and J by 1 base, with 19 bases between them. The germline V gene has CDR1 DFQATT and CDR2 SNEGSKA (reference sequence). CDR3 in amino acids: CSAKSPNSGSYEQYF. CDR3 DNA: TGCAGTGCCAAATCCCCCAATAGCGGATCCTACGAGCAGTACTTC.

CDR3 sequence: CASSLTGVGIYEQYF. CDR3 nucleotides: TGTGCCAGCAGTTTGACGGGGGTGGGGATCTACGAGCAGTACTTC. This rearrangement joins TRBV5-4 to TRBJ2-7; possible D gene TRBD2, 6 bases. CDR1 is SGHNT, CDR2 YYREEE, per germline (reference sequence). The CDR3 extends over 15 amino acids. V was pared by 5 bases and J by 3 bases, with 18 bases between. The complete variable domain, with remaining parts taken from reference TRBV5-4 and TRBJ2-7, reads ETGVTQSPTHLIKTRGQQVTLRCSSQSGHNTVSWYQQALGQGPQFIFQYYREEENGRGNFPPRFSGLQFPNYSSELNVNALELDDSALYLCASSLTGVGIYEQYFGPGTRLTVT.

This clonotype occurred many times. CDR3 region: CASSLAAPYNEQFF. CDR3 bases: TGTGCCAGCAGCTTGGCGGCCCCCTACAATGAGCAGTTCTTC. The rearrangement uses TRBV5-5 and TRBJ2-1, with D unclear. V was trimmed by 0 bases and J by 2 bases, leaving 6 bases between them. CDR3 length: 14 amino acids. CDR1 is SGHKS, CDR2 YYEKEE, per germline (reference sequence).

This clonotype showed up many times. CDR3 nucleotide sequence: TGTGCCACCAGTGATTACGGACAGGCCGACAATGAGCAGTTCTTC. It specifies CATSDYGQADNEQFF. The chain joins TRBV24-1 to TRBJ2-1; 7 bases align to TRBD1. From germline, CDR1 is KGHDR and CDR2 SFDVKD. This CDR3 is 15 amino acids long. V shed 2 bases and J 5 bases; nucleotides not matched to a gene: 5.

The chain couples TRBV19 to TRBJ2-1; D may be TRBD2 (6 bases). The CDR3 is made up of 13 amino acids. Germline CDR1 LNHDA, CDR2 SQIVND (reference sequence). Between the trimmed V and J ends, which lost 3 bases and 4 bases, there was a span of 7 bases. The CDR3 loop reads CASSIGRYNEQFF. DNA of the CDR3: TGTGCCAGTAGTATCGGGAGATACAATGAGCAGTTCTTC.

The chain links TRBV15 to TRBJ2-5, with D unclear. Trimming pared 1 base from V and 10 bases from J, leaving 16 bases between. Per the germline V gene, CDR1 is LNHNV and CDR2 is YYDKDF (reference sequence). This CDR3 comprises 14 residues. CDR3 amino acids: CATSRVEPGMGQYF. DNA for the CDR3: TGTGCCACCAGCAGAGTCGAGCCAGGAATGGGCCAGTACTTC. Together with reference TRBV15 and TRBJ2-5, the CDR3 gives the full variable domain: DAMVIQNPRYQVTQFGKPVTLSCSQTLNHNVMYWYQQKSSQAPKLLFHYYDKDFNNEADTPDNFQSRRPNTSFCFLDIRSPGLGDTAMYLCATSRVEPGMGQYFGPGTRLLVL.

V is TRBV6-1 and J is TRBJ2-7; 7 nucleotides line up with TRBD1. The CDR3 sequence is 13 residues long. Germline V gene lookup returns CDR1 MNHNS and CDR2 SASEGT. The V and J ends lost 5 bases and 6 bases, in that order; junction bases with no gene match: 7. CDR3 sequence (DNA): TGTGCCAGCAGTAAACTCTACAGGGGCGAGCAGTACTTC. Translated, it gives CASSKLYRGEQYF.

This clonotype was counted a few times. The chain links TRBV5-1 to TRBJ2-5; tentatively, D is TRBD1 (6 bases). The CDR3 consists of 16 residues. CDR1 and CDR2 from the germline V gene are SGHRS and YFSETQ. The ends were cut back, 2 bases at V and 2 bases at J, with 16 bases in the middle. DNA for the CDR3: TGCGCCAGCAGCTTTGGGGGCCGGGCCTCACAAGAGACCCAGTACTTC. It codes for CASSFGGRASQETQYF.

This clonotype was seen a handful of times. The chain carries TRBV7-8 and TRBJ2-2; D is uncertain. Germline assignment: CDR1 SGHVS and CDR2 FQNEAQ. This CDR3 comprises 12 residues. The ends were cut back, 6 bases at V and 7 bases at J, with 9 bases in the middle. DNA for the CDR3: TGTGCCAGCAGTCGTGTCGACGGGGAGCTGTTTTTT. Its translation is CASSRVDGELFF.